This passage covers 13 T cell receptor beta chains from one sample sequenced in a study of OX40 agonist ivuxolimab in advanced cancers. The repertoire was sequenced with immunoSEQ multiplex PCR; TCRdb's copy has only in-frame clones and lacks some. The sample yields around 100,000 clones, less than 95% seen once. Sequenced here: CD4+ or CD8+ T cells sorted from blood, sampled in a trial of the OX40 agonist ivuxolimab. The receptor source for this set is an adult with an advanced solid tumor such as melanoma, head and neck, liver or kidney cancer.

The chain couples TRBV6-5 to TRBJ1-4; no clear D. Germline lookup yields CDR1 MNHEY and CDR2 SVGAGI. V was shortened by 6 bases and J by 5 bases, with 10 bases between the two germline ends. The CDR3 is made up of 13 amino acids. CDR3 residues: CASRGRRNEKLFF. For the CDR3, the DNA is TGTGCCAGCAGGGGCAGGCGGAATGAAAAACTGTTTTTT.

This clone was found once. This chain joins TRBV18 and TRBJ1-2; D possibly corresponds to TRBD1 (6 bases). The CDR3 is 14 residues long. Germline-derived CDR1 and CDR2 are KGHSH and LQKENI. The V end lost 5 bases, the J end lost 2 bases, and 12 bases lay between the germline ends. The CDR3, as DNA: TGTGCCAGCTCAGAAAAGCAGGGGAACTATGGCTACACCTTC. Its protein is CASSEKQGNYGYTF.

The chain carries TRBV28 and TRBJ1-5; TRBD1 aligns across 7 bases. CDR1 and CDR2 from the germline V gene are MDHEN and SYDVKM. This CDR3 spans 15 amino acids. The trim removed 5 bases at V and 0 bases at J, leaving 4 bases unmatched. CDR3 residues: CASSLDRTSNQPQHF. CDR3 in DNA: TGTGCCAGCAGTCTGGACAGGACTAGCAATCAGCCCCAGCATTTT.

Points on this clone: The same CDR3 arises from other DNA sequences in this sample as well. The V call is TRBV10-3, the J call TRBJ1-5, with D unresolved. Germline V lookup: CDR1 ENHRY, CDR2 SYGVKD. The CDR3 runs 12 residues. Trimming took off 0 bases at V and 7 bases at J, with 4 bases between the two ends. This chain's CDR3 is CAISESLQPQHF. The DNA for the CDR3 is TGTGCCATCAGTGAGTCTTTGCAGCCCCAGCATTTT.

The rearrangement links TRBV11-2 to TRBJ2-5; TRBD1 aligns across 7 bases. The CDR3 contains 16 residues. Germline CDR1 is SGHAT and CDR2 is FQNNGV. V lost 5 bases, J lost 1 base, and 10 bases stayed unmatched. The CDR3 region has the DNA TGTGCCAGCAGCCAACCCCAGACAGGGACCCAAGAGACCCAGTACTTC. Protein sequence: CASSQPQTGTQETQYF.

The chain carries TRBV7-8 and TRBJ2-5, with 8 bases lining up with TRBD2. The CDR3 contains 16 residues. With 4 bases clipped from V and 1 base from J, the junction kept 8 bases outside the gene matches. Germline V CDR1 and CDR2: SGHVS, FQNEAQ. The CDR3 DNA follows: TGTGCCAGCAGCTACGATTCCGGGACTAGCCAAGAGACCCAGTACTTC. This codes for CASSYDSGTSQETQYF.

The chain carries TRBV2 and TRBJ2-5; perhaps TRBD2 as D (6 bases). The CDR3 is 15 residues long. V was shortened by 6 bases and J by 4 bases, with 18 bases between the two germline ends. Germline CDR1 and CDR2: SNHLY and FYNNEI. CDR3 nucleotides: TGTGCCAGCAGCGGGACTCCGGGACGGGGAGAGACCCAGTACTTC. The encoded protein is CASSGTPGRGETQYF.

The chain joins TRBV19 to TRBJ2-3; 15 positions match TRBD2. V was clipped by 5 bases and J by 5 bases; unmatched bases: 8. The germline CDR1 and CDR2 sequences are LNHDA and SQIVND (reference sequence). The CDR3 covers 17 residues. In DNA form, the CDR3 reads TGTGCCAGTAGTCTCTCCGGACTAGCGGGAGGGGAAGATACGCAGTATTTT. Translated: CASSLSGLAGGEDTQYF.

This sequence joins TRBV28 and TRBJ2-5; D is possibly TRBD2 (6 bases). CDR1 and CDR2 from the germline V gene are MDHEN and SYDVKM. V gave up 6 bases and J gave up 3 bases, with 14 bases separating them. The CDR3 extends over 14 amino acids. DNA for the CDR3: TGTGCCAGCAGCCCAATCGGAGGGGAAGAGACCCAGTACTTC. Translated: CASSPIGGEETQYF.

The CDR3 DNA reads TGTGCCAGCAGCTCTCGACAGTTGGGAGGGTACACCATATATTTT. This encodes CASSSRQLGGYTIYF. The chain employs TRBV11-3 and TRBJ1-3; D may be TRBD1 (5 bases). This CDR3 has 15 residues. Trimming left V 4 bases short and J 8 bases short, with 18 bases between. Per germline, CDR1 SGHNT and CDR2 YENEEA. The whole variable domain, remainder taken from reference TRBV11-3 and TRBJ1-3, is EAGVVQSPRYKIIEKKQPVAFWCNPISGHNTLYWYLQNLGQGPELLIRYENEEAVDDSQLPKDRFSAERLKGVDSTLKIQPAELGDSAVYLCASSSRQLGGYTIYFGEGSWLTVV.

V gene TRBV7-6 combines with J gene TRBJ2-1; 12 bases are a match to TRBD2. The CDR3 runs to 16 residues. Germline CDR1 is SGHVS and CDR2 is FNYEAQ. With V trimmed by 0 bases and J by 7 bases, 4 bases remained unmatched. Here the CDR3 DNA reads TGTGCCAGCAGCTTAGCGGCTAGCGGGAGGGCAAATGAGCAGTTCTTC. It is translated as CASSLAASGRANEQFF.

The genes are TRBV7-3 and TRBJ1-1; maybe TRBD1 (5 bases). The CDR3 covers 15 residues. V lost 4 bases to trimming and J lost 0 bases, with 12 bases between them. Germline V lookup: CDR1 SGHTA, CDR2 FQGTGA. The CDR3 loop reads CASSSSTAMNTEAFF. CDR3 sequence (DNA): TGTGCCAGCAGCTCCTCGACAGCAATGAACACTGAAGCTTTCTTT.

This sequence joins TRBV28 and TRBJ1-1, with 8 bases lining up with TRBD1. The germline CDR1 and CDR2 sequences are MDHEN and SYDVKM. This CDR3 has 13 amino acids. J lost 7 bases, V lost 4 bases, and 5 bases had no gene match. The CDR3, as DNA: TGTGCCAGCAGTTCCCAGGGGGCCATTGAAGCTTTCTTT. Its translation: CASSSQGAIEAFF.